These T cell receptor beta chains were read from a single sample in a study of cytomegalovirus exposure and HLA in healthy donors. Produced via immunoSEQ multiplex PCR; TCRdb's table is partial and in-frame only. There are 130,000 or so clones in the sample; 78% occur only once, and 6.3% lies in the top ten. Sequencing used PBMCs. The receptors were gathered from a woman aged 40 to 50 in good health and CMV-seronegative. CDR3s include the opening cysteine and the closing phenylalanine or tryptophan. The D gene is left open where the match is weak. A clone size is listed for some rows: how often the clone was seen (once, few, many), or a class if it is expanded.

>few|TRBD1|TRBJ1-5|TRBV19
CASKRTGKDQPQHF
TGTGCCAGTAAAAGGACAGGGAAGGATCAGCCCCAGCATTTT
>.|.|TRBJ2-2|TRBV19
CASSERGGTGELFF
TGTGCCAGTAGTGAGAGGGGGGGGACCGGGGAGCTGTTTTTT
>.|.|TRBJ2-4|TRBV7-6
CASSLMPDSRKNSQYF
TGTGCCAGCAGCCTAATGCCTGACAGTCGCAAAAACAGTCAGTACTTC
>.|.|TRBJ2-2|TRBV28
CASSLRVAGELFF
TGTGCCAGCAGTTTGAGGGTAGCCGGGGAGCTGTTTTTT
>.|.|TRBJ2-7|TRBV5-1
CASSLGPGQFYEQYF
TGCGCCAGCAGCTTGGGCCCGGGACAATTCTACGAGCAGTACTTC
>once|TRBD1|TRBJ1-2|TRBV5-6
CASKLGQGDGYTF
TGTGCCAGCAAATTGGGACAGGGCGATGGCTACACCTTC
>.|.|TRBJ1-3|TRBV11-2
CASSQGLGNTIYF
TGTGCCAGCAGCCAGGGGTTGGGAAACACCATATATTTT
>.|.|TRBJ2-1|TRBV25-1
CASSDSLNEQFF
TGTGCCAGCAGTGATAGCTTGAATGAGCAGTTCTTC
>.|.|TRBJ1-2|TRBV6-5
CASSPGQLYGYTF
TGTGCCAGCAGTCCCGGACAGCTTTATGGCTACACCTTC
>.|.|TRBJ2-7|TRBV7-9
CASSLMGAGSYEQYF
TGTGCCAGCAGCTTAATGGGGGCAGGCTCCTACGAGCAGTACTTC
>.|.|TRBJ2-5|TRBV29-1
CSVKPQETQYF
TGCAGCGTAAAGCCCCAAGAGACCCAGTACTTC
>once|.|TRBJ1-4|TRBV5-1
CASSFNGEKLFF
TGCGCCAGCAGCTTCAACGGTGAAAAACTGTTTTTT
>.|.|TRBJ2-3|TRBV5-1
CASSPRVRDTQYF
TGCGCCAGCAGCCCGCGAGTAAGAGATACGCAGTATTTT
>.|TRBD2|TRBJ2-3|TRBV2
CASSLSGGLPNAQYF
TGTGCCAGCAGTCTTAGCGGGGGACTACCCAATGCGCAGTATTTT
>.|TRBD2|TRBJ2-7|TRBV7-9
CSSSPGGLAGSYEQYF
TGTTCCAGCAGCCCTGGGGGACTAGCGGGATCCTACGAGCAGTACTTC
>.|.|TRBJ1-1|TRBV11-2
CASSLDLAYGKNTEAFF
TGTGCCAGCAGCTTAGATCTCGCGTACGGGAAGAACACTGAAGCTTTCTTT
>.|.|TRBJ2-2|TRBV7-2
CASSARRGAGGELFF
TGTGCCAGCAGCGCCAGACGGGGGGCTGGCGGGGAGCTGTTTTTT
>.|.|TRBJ2-7|TRBV9
CASTQGVAAVEQYF
TGTGCCAGCACGCAGGGGGTAGCGGCGGTCGAGCAGTACTTC
>.|.|TRBJ2-2|TRBV6-6
CASSPPLTSRSGELFF
TGTGCCAGCAGCCCACCCCTGACTAGTAGGTCCGGGGAGCTGTTTTTT
>.|TRBD2|TRBJ2-1|TRBV11-1
CASSLGSLAGVTEQFF
TGTGCCAGCAGCTTAGGTTCACTAGCGGGAGTGACTGAGCAGTTCTTC
>.|TRBD1|TRBJ1-2|TRBV10-3
CAIRGTGTGYGYTF
TGTGCCATCAGGGGTACTGGGACAGGCTATGGCTACACCTTC
>.|.|TRBJ2-7|TRBV9
CASSVGREGYEQYF
TGTGCCAGCAGCGTAGGGCGGGAAGGGTACGAGCAGTACTTC
>.|.|TRBJ2-5|TRBV5-1
CASRSGLGQETQYF
TGCGCCAGCAGGTCGGGACTGGGACAAGAGACCCAGTACTTC
>.|TRBD1|TRBJ1-5|TRBV6-4
CASSDSTGTQPQHF
TGTGCCAGCAGTGACTCGACAGGGACCCAGCCCCAGCATTTT
>.|.|TRBJ1-6|TRBV28
CASSLMIWGLRRDSPLHF
TGTGCCAGCAGTTTAATGATATGGGGGCTTCGACGCGATTCACCCCTCCACTTT
>.|.|TRBJ2-6|TRBV6-5
CASSYWEGGANGLTF
TGTGCCAGCAGTTACTGGGAAGGTGGGGCCAACGGCCTGACTTTC
>.|TRBD1|TRBJ2-7|TRBV27
CASSFSDRGFNEQYF
TGTGCCAGCAGTTTCTCAGACAGGGGTTTCAACGAGCAGTACTTC
>.|TRBD1|TRBJ2-5|TRBV5-4
CASSPGQEARGTQYF
TGTGCCAGCAGCCCGGGACAGGAGGCCCGTGGGACCCAGTACTTC
>.|TRBD2|TRBJ2-7|TRBV6-1
CASSELPGGIDSYEQYF
TGTGCCAGCAGTGAACTACCGGGAGGCATTGACTCCTACGAGCAGTACTTC
>.|.|TRBJ1-2|TRBV27
CASSPLGGGGAGGYTF
TGTGCCAGCAGTCCCCTTGGGGGGGGCGGGGCCGGTGGCTACACCTTC
>few|.|TRBJ2-6|TRBV10-3
CAISEGLEGANGLTF
TGTGCCATCAGTGAAGGATTGGAGGGGGCCAACGGCCTGACTTTC
>.|TRBD1|TRBJ1-2|TRBV7-8
CASSLVGQGHTF
TGTGCCAGCAGCTTAGTCGGACAGGGACACACCTTC
>.|.|TRBJ2-6|TRBV27
CASTIKGSWGSNVLTF
TGTGCCAGCACCATAAAGGGTTCATGGGGCTCCAACGTCCTGACTTTC
>.|.|TRBJ1-4|TRBV7-8
CASSLGSVVKRKLFF
TGTGCCAGCAGCTTAGGTTCGGTGGTCAAGAGGAAACTGTTTTTT
>.|TRBD2|TRBJ2-1|TRBV7-9
CASSRGGPNEQFF
TGTGCCAGCAGCCGGGGAGGGCCCAATGAGCAGTTCTTC
>few|.|TRBJ2-7|TRBV6-1
CASSEVGANPSYEQYF
TGTGCCAGCAGTGAAGTGGGGGCGAACCCTTCCTACGAGCAGTACTTC
>.|.|TRBJ1-5|TRBV13
CASSRGNQPQHF
TGTGCCAGCAGCAGGGGTAATCAGCCCCAGCATTTT
>.|.|TRBJ1-5|TRBV5-6
CASSLEPDQPQHF
TGTGCCAGCAGCTTGGAACCGGATCAGCCCCAGCATTTT
>.|.|TRBJ1-2|TRBV28
CASSRGAYGYTF
TGTGCCAGCAGTCGGGGGGCCTATGGCTACACCTTC
>.|.|TRBJ2-1|TRBV5-1
CASSMNGQGRNEQFF
TGCGCCAGCTCTATGAACGGGCAGGGAAGAAATGAGCAGTTCTTC
>.|TRBD1|TRBJ1-2|TRBV2
CASSGAMDRGPDYTF
TGTGCCAGCAGTGGGGCCATGGACAGGGGCCCAGACTACACCTTC
>.|TRBD2|TRBJ2-5|TRBV5-1
CASSLGTSGLQETQYF
TGCGCCAGCAGCTTGGGGACTAGCGGGTTACAAGAGACCCAGTACTTC
>.|TRBD2|TRBJ2-7|TRBV30
CAWREGTSGRNLNSYEQYF
TGTGCCTGGAGAGAAGGGACTAGCGGGAGAAACCTTAACTCCTACGAGCAGTACTTC
>.|.|TRBJ2-7|TRBV27
CASMTGRGYSYEQYF
TGTGCCAGCATGACGGGGCGGGGCTACTCCTACGAGCAGTACTTC
>.|TRBD2|TRBJ2-3|TRBV28
CASSPSGGTDTQYF
TGTGCCAGCAGTCCCAGCGGGGGGACAGATACGCAGTATTTT
>.|.|TRBJ2-7|TRBV28
CASTTGTKHEQYF
TGTGCCAGCACCACAGGGACTAAGCACGAGCAGTACTTC
>.|.|TRBJ2-7|TRBV5-8
CASSRNTFSYEQYF
TGTGCCAGCAGCCGAAACACGTTCTCCTACGAGCAGTACTTC
>.|.|TRBJ2-1|TRBV9
CASSAVYNEQFF
TGTGCCAGCAGCGCGGTTTACAATGAGCAGTTCTTC
>.|.|TRBJ2-1|TRBV25-1
CASSEASPKEQFF
TGTGCCAGCAGTGAAGCATCCCCTAAGGAGCAGTTCTTC
>.|.|TRBJ1-5|TRBV15
CATSTRQGNQPQHF
TGTGCCACCAGCACCCGACAGGGCAATCAGCCCCAGCATTTT
>.|.|TRBJ2-4|TRBV19
CASRFKGGGIIAKNIQYF
TGTGCCAGTAGATTCAAGGGTGGCGGGATTATAGCCAAAAACATTCAGTACTTC
>.|.|TRBJ1-5|TRBV5-1
CASSATGHSNQPQHF
TGCGCCAGCAGCGCCACAGGGCATAGCAATCAGCCCCAGCATTTT